The 29 T cell receptor beta chains in this list originate from one sample, sequenced in a study of blood T cell repertoires in COVID-19. Libraries were prepared by immunoSEQ multiplex PCR; TCRdb keeps only in-frame clonotypes and omits some of them. The table has roughly 100,000 clones, 90% to 95% seen once. The sample comprised peripheral blood. These receptors were obtained from a human donor in a cohort sampled during active COVID-19.

The chain employs TRBV7-8 and TRBJ1-5; 9 nucleotides align to TRBD1. The trim removed 5 bases at V and 5 bases at J, leaving 7 bases unmatched. This CDR3 contains 15 residues. Germline V lookup: CDR1 SGHVS, CDR2 FQNEAQ. For the CDR3, the DNA is TGTGCCAGCAGCCCTTTCCGGACAGGGGATCAGCCCCAGCATTTT. Encoded protein: CASSPFRTGDQPQHF.

V usage is TRBV4-2 and J usage is TRBJ2-1; TRBD2 might be the D (5 bases). This CDR3 region has 19 residues. Per germline, CDR1 LGHNA and CDR2 YNFKEQ. Deletions cut 1 base from V and 3 bases from J, with 22 bases between. CDR3 nucleotide sequence: TGTGCCAGCAGCCAAGCCGCCGTATTGGCGGGTCTAGGCTACAATGAGCAGTTCTTC. Protein sequence: CASSQAAVLAGLGYNEQFF.

The chain employs TRBV27 and TRBJ2-1; D is possibly TRBD1 (5 bases). With 3 bases removed from V and 2 bases from J, the gap between germline ends came to 11 bases. The CDR3 has 15 amino acids. Germline values: CDR1 MNHEY, CDR2 SMNVEV (reference sequence). The DNA for the CDR3 is TGTGCCAGCAGTTTCTACCTAGGGGCCTACAATGAGCAGTTCTTC. Its protein is CASSFYLGAYNEQFF.

This rearrangement joins TRBV5-4 to TRBJ1-1; D perhaps matches TRBD1 (5 bases). V was trimmed by 0 bases and J by 7 bases, leaving 10 bases between them. Germline V lookup: CDR1 SGHNT, CDR2 YYREEE (reference sequence). The CDR3 consists of 13 residues. The CDR3 loop is CASSLEQDLEAFF. The CDR3 bases are TGTGCCAGCAGCTTGGAACAGGACCTTGAAGCTTTCTTT.

The chain has TRBV28 and TRBJ2-7; TRBD1 matches at 12 bases. Germline CDR1 MDHEN, CDR2 SYDVKM. Unmatched junction bases numbered 4, after V lost 4 bases and J lost 9 bases. The CDR3 is made up of 13 amino acids. The CDR3, as DNA: TGTGCCAGCAGTTCGGGACAGGGGGCGCGGCAGTACTTC. Amino acid sequence: CASSSGQGARQYF.

Here the CDR3 DNA reads TGTGCCAGCACCCTGGAGGGCAGACCCCAGTACTTC. Translated, it gives CASTLEGRPQYF. This chain uses TRBV5-6 with TRBJ2-7; a possible D gene is TRBD2 (6 bases). CDR1 SGHDT and CDR2 YYEEEE come from the germline V gene. This CDR3 comprises 12 residues. Between the trimmed V and J ends, which lost 6 bases and 10 bases, there was a span of 17 bases.

The chain recombines TRBV5-5 with TRBJ1-2, with D possibly matching TRBD1 (6 bases). Looked up from germline, CDR1 is SGHKS and CDR2 is YYEKEE (reference sequence). With 1 base removed from V and 6 bases from J, the gap between germline ends came to 10 bases. The CDR3 runs 13 residues. CDR3: CASSLLGADGYTF. The CDR3 DNA is TGTGCCAGCAGCTTGTTGGGGGCCGATGGCTACACCTTC.

This chain links TRBV2 with TRBJ2-3; D possibly corresponds to TRBD2 (6 bases). V lost 8 bases to trimming and J lost 0 bases, with 9 bases between them. From germline, CDR1 is SNHLY and CDR2 FYNNEI. This CDR3 contains 13 residues. The CDR3 region is CASLAGSTDTQYF. For the CDR3, the DNA is TGTGCCAGCCTGGCGGGGAGCACAGATACGCAGTATTTT.

This rearrangement joins TRBV19 to TRBJ1-1; D possibly corresponds to TRBD1 (6 bases). Germline CDR1 and CDR2: LNHDA and SQIVND (reference sequence). This CDR3 spans 16 amino acids. V lost 7 bases, J lost 0 bases, and 18 bases lay in between. In DNA form, the CDR3 reads TGTGCCAGTAACCTCGCTTCGAGGACAGTGAACACTGAAGCTTTCTTT. This codes for CASNLASRTVNTEAFF. Together with reference TRBV19 and TRBJ1-1, the CDR3 gives the full variable domain: DGGITQSPKYLFRKEGQNVTLSCEQNLNHDAMYWYRQDPGQGLRLIYYSQIVNDFQKGDIAEGYSVSREKKESFPLTVTSAQKNPTAFYLCASNLASRTVNTEAFFGQGTRLTVV.

V is TRBV6-1 and J is TRBJ1-5; D possibly corresponds to TRBD1 (5 bases). V lost 2 bases and J 7 bases, leaving 18 bases between the germline ends. The CDR3 runs to 16 residues. Germline CDR1 MNHNS, CDR2 SASEGT. DNA for the CDR3: TGTGCCAGCAGTGAAACATGGGCAGGGATGGGGCAGCCCCAGCATTTT. This encodes CASSETWAGMGQPQHF.

This clone was seen only once. The rearrangement joins TRBV7-8 to TRBJ1-6; unclear D gene. Germline lookup yields CDR1 SGHVS and CDR2 FQNEAQ. Trimming cost V 3 bases and J 0 bases, with 15 bases left between them. There are 18 residues in the CDR3. The CDR3 protein is CASSLRLSSGSYNSPLHF. The CDR3 coding sequence is TGTGCCAGCAGCTTGCGACTCTCTTCGGGCTCCTATAATTCACCCCTCCACTTT.

The chain couples TRBV4-2 to TRBJ2-1; possibly TRBD2 for D (5 bases). Between the trimmed V and J ends, which lost 5 bases and 0 bases, there was a span of 11 bases. In germline, CDR1 is LGHNA, CDR2 YNFKEQ. CDR3 length: 15 residues. The DNA for the CDR3 is TGTGCCAGCAGCTTGGAGACTAACTCCTACAATGAGCAGTTCTTC. This gives the protein CASSLETNSYNEQFF.

This chain links TRBV5-5 with TRBJ2-1; a possible D gene is TRBD2 (5 bases). Trimming pared 3 bases from V and 6 bases from J, leaving 10 bases between. From germline, CDR1 is SGHKS and CDR2 YYEKEE (reference sequence). The CDR3 runs 13 residues. CDR3: CASSSGFPNEQFF. The CDR3 DNA follows: TGTGCCAGCAGCTCGGGATTCCCCAATGAGCAGTTCTTC.

The J gene is TRBJ2-1, the V gene TRBV18, with TRBD2 identical over 10 bases. Germline V gene data show CDR1 as KGHSH and CDR2 as LQKENI. This CDR3 has 16 residues. Losses at the gene ends were 2 bases for V and 4 bases for J; bases not matched to a gene: 5. In DNA, the CDR3 is TGTGCCAGCTCACCAACTAGCGGGGAGGGGTACAATGAGCAGTTCTTC. Translation gives CASSPTSGEGYNEQFF.

The chain couples TRBV27 to TRBJ1-1, with 9 bases lining up with TRBD1. The CDR3 is 15 amino acids. The germline gives CDR1 MNHEY, CDR2 SMNVEV (reference sequence). J lost 0 bases, V lost 6 bases, and 5 bases had no gene match. The CDR3 bases are TGTGCCAGCAGGTCGGACAGGGGAATGAACACTGAAGCTTTCTTT. Translated: CASRSDRGMNTEAFF.

The V gene is TRBV6-5, the J gene TRBJ1-2; tentatively, D is TRBD1 (5 bases). The ends were cut back, 5 bases at V and 7 bases at J, with 20 bases in the middle. This CDR3 contains 15 residues. In germline, CDR1 is MNHEY, CDR2 SVGAGI. This chain's CDR3 is CASSTSPTGVGGYTF. The CDR3 DNA reads as TGTGCCAGCAGTACCTCTCCGACGGGGGTAGGTGGCTACACCTTC.

The V call is TRBV13, the J call TRBJ1-6; the match to TRBD1 covers 9 bases. V trimming: 5 bases; J trimming: 6 bases; junction bases outside the gene matches: 5. Germline values: CDR1 PRHDT, CDR2 FYEKMQ (reference sequence). The CDR3 is made up of 15 amino acids. This chain's CDR3 is CASSIPGQGNSPLHF. The CDR3 region has the DNA TGTGCCAGCAGCATACCGGGACAGGGTAATTCACCCCTCCACTTT.

This chain joins TRBV24-1 and TRBJ2-7; D remains unclear. Germline V gene data show CDR1 as KGHDR and CDR2 as SFDVKD. The V gene lost 5 bases and the J gene lost 3 bases, with 10 bases spanning the gap. The CDR3 loop spans 13 amino acids. Here the CDR3 reads CATSATPGYEQYF. The CDR3 DNA is TGTGCCACCAGTGCGACTCCGGGCTACGAGCAGTACTTC.

The rearrangement joins TRBV7-9 to TRBJ2-7; the D gene is possibly TRBD1 (6 bases). Trimming removed 0 bases from V and 4 bases from J, with 13 bases in between. The germline V gene has CDR1 SEHNR and CDR2 FQNEAQ (reference sequence). This CDR3 has 15 residues. The CDR3 DNA is TGTGCCAGCAGCTTAGCGGGGGCTTACCAGTACGAGCAGTACTTC. This translates into CASSLAGAYQYEQYF.

The CDR3 here is CASSLTGGDTEAFF. The CDR3 nucleotides are TGTGCCAGCAGCTTAACCGGGGGGGACACTGAAGCTTTCTTT. The rearrangement links TRBV7-9 to TRBJ1-1, with D possibly TRBD1 on 5 matching bases. Trimming took off 2 bases at V and 3 bases at J, with 10 bases between the two ends. The CDR3 is 14 residues long. CDR1 and CDR2 from the germline V gene are SEHNR and FQNEAQ (reference sequence).

The rearrangement links TRBV6-7 to TRBJ2-1; D perhaps matches TRBD1 (7 bases). TRBV6-7 belongs to the ORF category, with a function that is uncertain. The CDR3 has 16 residues. Between the trimmed V and J ends, which lost 7 bases and 4 bases, there was a span of 20 bases. Here the CDR3 reads CASNARGWRGYNEQFF. DNA for the CDR3: TGTGCCAGCAACGCCAGGGGGTGGCGGGGATACAATGAGCAGTTCTTC.

This clone came up a few times. The chain recombines TRBV19 with TRBJ2-2; 7 positions match TRBD2. This CDR3 comprises 15 residues. Looked up from germline, CDR1 is LNHDA and CDR2 is SQIVND (reference sequence). The V gene end was trimmed by 6 bases and the J gene end by 4 bases; junction bases not matched to a gene: 8. CDR3 sequence (DNA): TGTGCCAGTAGCCCACTAGCGATAATCACCGGGGAGCTGTTTTTT. It codes for CASSPLAIITGELFF.

The chain combines TRBV5-6 with TRBJ1-2, with D possibly being TRBD1 (6 bases). The CDR3 totals 11 residues. Trimming removed 4 bases from V and 5 bases from J, with 6 bases in between. Germline lookup yields CDR1 SGHDT and CDR2 YYEEEE. CDR3 nucleotide sequence: TGTGCCAGCAGCACAGGGTATGGCTACACCTTC. Translating it yields CASSTGYGYTF.

This clone is a singleton in its sample. V usage is TRBV27 and J usage is TRBJ2-5, with TRBD1 as a possible D gene (6 bases). Germline CDR1 reads MNHEY; CDR2 reads SMNVEV (reference sequence). CDR3 size: 15 residues. V was shortened by 6 bases and J by 5 bases, with 19 bases between the two germline ends. In DNA, the CDR3 is TGTGCCAGCAGACGCTACCGACAGGCGACGGAGACCCAGTACTTC. This encodes CASRRYRQATETQYF.

This chain's CDR3 is CASSIDRGYSNQPQHF. The CDR3 DNA follows: TGTGCCAGTAGTATAGACAGGGGCTATAGCAATCAGCCCCAGCATTTT. The chain uses TRBV19 and TRBJ1-5, with D perhaps matching TRBD1 (6 bases). V gave up 0 bases and J gave up 0 bases, with 9 bases separating them. Germline CDR1 reads LNHDA; CDR2 reads SQIVND (reference sequence). This CDR3 comprises 16 residues.

The sample holds a few counts of this clone. This chain links TRBV21-1 with TRBJ1-2; the table calls TRBD1, which could not be checked here. TRBV21-1 is an annotated pseudogene. This CDR3 region has 16 residues. In nucleotides, the CDR3 is TGTGCCAGCAGTCGGGACAGGGTCCCTGGGGACTATGGCTACACCTTC. Translating gives CASSRDRVPGDYGYTF.

For this clone: The junction differs from germline at one of its ends, possibly a read error. The genes are TRBV24-1 and TRBJ1-5, with D unresolved. CDR1 KGHDR and CDR2 SFDVKD come from the germline V gene. The CDR3 sequence is 17 residues long. The CDR3 sequence is CDTTLDGGMYSNQPQHF. In DNA, the CDR3 is TGTGACACCACGTTGGATGGAGGCATGTATAGCAATCAGCCCCAGCATTTT.

This clone is a singleton in its sample. The CDR3: CASSLYQGQSLHF. In nucleotides, the CDR3 is TGTGCCAGCAGTCTCTACCAAGGACAATCCCTCCACTTT. The chain combines TRBV27 with TRBJ1-6, with a possible D match to TRBD1 (5 bases). The germline gives CDR1 MNHEY, CDR2 SMNVEV (reference sequence). Trimming took 5 bases from V and 14 from J, leaving 16 bases between them. This CDR3 is 13 amino acids long.

The genes are TRBV28 and TRBJ1-5; TRBD1 matches at 7 bases. This CDR3 comprises 11 residues. The J segment lost 6 bases and the V segment lost 10 bases, leaving 3 bases of the junction unmatched. CDR1 and CDR2 (germline): MDHEN, SYDVKM. As DNA, the CDR3 is TGTGCCACTAACAGGGGTCAGCCCCAGCATTTT. Amino acids: CATNRGQPQHF.